These T cell receptor beta chains were read from a single sample in a study of vaccination effects on CD4 cells after COVID-19. These receptors have no known antigen. This table comes from immunoSEQ multiplex PCR, and its TCRdb copy is limited to in-frame clones, with some not included. The table has under 80,000 clones, around 74% seen once. Sequences were derived from CD4+ T cells from PBMCs cultured with HCoV-229E spike peptides, sampled before COVID-19 vaccination. The source of these receptors is a human donor who received a COVID-19 vaccine. The CDR3 runs from the conserved cysteine through the conserved F or W. The D gene is left open where the match is weak. Expanded clones are given a class, and other clones once, few, many or no size at all.

D	J	length	size	V	DNA	CDR3
TRBD1	TRBJ1-4	17	once	TRBV3-1/TRBV3-2	TGTGCCAGCAGCCACCTGGACAGGGGATCAACTAATGAAAAACTGTTTTTT	CASSHLDRGSTNEKLFF
.	TRBJ1-1	13	.	TRBV7-2	TGTGCCAGCAGCTTAGAACCCAACACTGAAGCTTTCTTT	CASSLEPNTEAFF
.	TRBJ1-3	14	.	TRBV9	TGTGCCAGCAGCGACCAGTCCTCTCACGGCACCATATATTTT	CASSDQSSHGTIYF
TRBD1	TRBJ1-6	13	few	TRBV7-3	TGTGCCAGCAGCTCCGACAGGGATTCACCCCTCCACTTT	CASSSDRDSPLHF
.	TRBJ1-2	10	.	TRBV19	TGTGCCAGTAGTGGGTATGGCTACACCTTC	CASSGYGYTF
.	TRBJ2-2	13	.	TRBV12-1	TGTGCCAGCAGCTTTGGGCCGGCACGGGAGCTGTTTTTT	CASSFGPARELFF
.	TRBJ2-5	14	.	TRBV4-3	TGCGCCAGCAGCTATGAGACAGGTCTCGAGACCCAGTACTTC	CASSYETGLETQYF
TRBD1	TRBJ2-2	15	.	TRBV6-5	TGTGCCAGCACCAGGACAGGGGGCACCACCGGGGAGCTGTTTTTT	CASTRTGGTTGELFF
.	TRBJ1-3	14	few	TRBV6-5	TGTGCCAGCAGCCTCGACCGCTCTGGAAACACCATATATTTT	CASSLDRSGNTIYF
.	TRBJ2-3	16	once	TRBV30	TGTGCCTGGAGTCCGTTCTCCGGGACTAGCACAGATACGCAGTATTTT	CAWSPFSGTSTDTQYF
.	TRBJ1-6	14	few	TRBV30	TGTGCCTGGAGTCTTACATGGTCGAATTCACCCCTCCACTTT	CAWSLTWSNSPLHF
.	TRBJ2-1	15	once	TRBV18	TGTGCCAGCTCAATCGGGACAAGTCTGAGTATTGAGCAGTTCTTC	CASSIGTSLSIEQFF
.	TRBJ2-5	15	.	TRBV5-1	TGCGCCAGCAAACCAAGAACGGGGGTCGGAGAGACCCAGTACTTC	CASKPRTGVGETQYF
.	TRBJ2-3	16	.	TRBV5-1	TGCGCCAGCAGCTTGGCGCAGGGAATTAGCACAGATACGCAGTATTTT	CASSLAQGISTDTQYF
.	TRBJ1-3	16	.	TRBV28	TGTGCCAGCAGTTCGCCTAGCCCTAGCTCTGGAAACACCATATATTTT	CASSSPSPSSGNTIYF
.	TRBJ2-1	16	.	TRBV18	TGTGCCAGCTCACCACTCACAGGGAGCTCCTACAATGAGCAGTTCTTC	CASSPLTGSSYNEQFF
.	TRBJ1-2	14	.	TRBV5-4	TGTGCCAGCAGTTCACAGGGCTCTAACTATGGCTACACCTTC	CASSSQGSNYGYTF
.	TRBJ1-3	14	.	TRBV28	TGTGCCAGCAGTTCCCCGGACATCGGGAACACCATATATTTT	CASSSPDIGNTIYF
.	TRBJ1-2	13	.	TRBV6-5	TGTGCCAGCTCAGGGCCGGTAGGGTATGGCTACACCTTC	CASSGPVGYGYTF